This T cell receptor (beta chain) was identified during a study of T cell repertoires in cytomegalovirus infection. The wider study: Selection of CMV epitopes for the study included recently identified HLA-C-restricted and well-studied HLA-B-restricted ones. CMV infection together with matching HLA type was indicated by public TCR beta signatures.

TCRdb fed the reads into MiXCR, producing one record per CDR3 protein. The sample yields around 570,000 distinct CDR3 sequences, 40% seen once. This CDR3 region has 15 residues. V gave up 4 bases and J gave up 7 bases, with 17 bases separating them. Germline CDR1 and CDR2: LNHDA and SQIVND (reference sequence). Whole-study findings and limits: The response measured ex vivo was dominated by TCR beta clonotypes (HLA-C-restricted and CMV-specific).

For this clonotype: No antigen is known for it.

The receptor was derived from a human donor in good health (CMV status not recorded). Some clones in this sample may be carry-over from other donors' samples. The starting material was cultured PBMCs, obtained from culture after CMV antigen stimulation. The rearrangement links TRBV19 to TRBJ1-5, with D possibly matching TRBD1 (5 bases). The chain's CDR3 is CASSNGPRDGQPQHF. CDR3 coding DNA: TGTGCCAGTAGTAATGGCCCGCGGGACGGCCAGCCCCAGCATTTT.